A selection of T cell receptor beta chains follows, all from one sample in a study of T cell responses to AZD1222 COVID-19 vaccine. The table came from immunoSEQ multiplex PCR; TCRdb's copy has only in-frame clones and leaves some out. The repertoire includes 110,000 or so clones, approximately 85% of them detected once, and just under 9.5% sits in the top ten. The input for sequencing was peripheral blood, taken on day 0 of AZD1222 vaccination. These receptors were collected from an adult in good health. The CDR3 runs from the conserved cysteine through the conserved F or W. Fields, in order: V gene, D gene, J gene, clone size, CDR3 protein, CDR3 DNA. A D gene is named only where the DNA matches it firmly. Some rows have no size entry. The others give once, few or many, or a class for an expanded clone.

v_gene: TRBV9; d_gene: -; j_gene: TRBJ2-1; abundance: -; CDR3aa: CASSASLAYNEQFF; CDR3nt: TGTGCCAGCAGCGCAAGTCTGGCCTACAATGAGCAGTTCTTC
v_gene: TRBV29-1; d_gene: TRBD2; j_gene: TRBJ2-3; abundance: -; CDR3aa: CSVKTSGNTDTQYF; CDR3nt: TGCAGCGTTAAGACTAGCGGGAACACAGATACGCAGTATTTT
v_gene: TRBV19; d_gene: -; j_gene: TRBJ1-2; abundance: -; CDR3aa: CASSIWGGNNYGYTF; CDR3nt: TGTGCCAGTAGTATATGGGGCGGGAATAACTATGGCTACACCTTC
v_gene: TRBV11-3; d_gene: TRBD2; j_gene: TRBJ2-7; abundance: -; CDR3aa: CASSPTQAGVGEQYF; CDR3nt: TGTGCCAGCAGCCCCACGCAAGCGGGAGTTGGCGAGCAGTACTTC
v_gene: TRBV5-1; d_gene: -; j_gene: TRBJ2-6; abundance: once; CDR3aa: CASSTDISGANVLTF; CDR3nt: TGCGCCAGCAGCACGGACATCTCTGGGGCCAACGTCCTGACTTTC
v_gene: TRBV5-6; d_gene: -; j_gene: TRBJ2-3; abundance: -; CDR3aa: CASTGVGGVGTSSTDTQYF; CDR3nt: TGTGCCAGCACCGGGGTAGGGGGAGTTGGGACCTCTAGCACAGATACGCAGTATTTT
v_gene: TRBV28; d_gene: TRBD2; j_gene: TRBJ2-1; abundance: once; CDR3aa: CASSSPGTSLYEQFF; CDR3nt: TGTGCCAGCAGTTCACCCGGGACTAGTCTTTATGAGCAGTTCTTC
v_gene: TRBV30; d_gene: -; j_gene: TRBJ2-3; abundance: -; CDR3aa: CAWSPGADTQYF; CDR3nt: TGTGCCTGGAGTCCAGGTGCAGATACGCAGTATTTT
v_gene: TRBV7-3; d_gene: TRBD2; j_gene: TRBJ2-3; abundance: -; CDR3aa: CASSRSGVETDTQYF; CDR3nt: TGTGCCAGCAGCCGTAGCGGGGTGGAAACAGATACGCAGTATTTT
v_gene: TRBV5-4; d_gene: -; j_gene: TRBJ1-1; abundance: -; CDR3aa: CASSLGRPGPTEAFF; CDR3nt: TGTGCCAGCAGCTTGGGCCGCCCTGGCCCCACTGAAGCTTTCTTT
v_gene: TRBV28; d_gene: -; j_gene: TRBJ2-7; abundance: -; CDR3aa: CASSLGRGGTYEQYF; CDR3nt: TGTGCCAGCAGTTTAGGGAGGGGGGGGACCTACGAGCAGTACTTC
v_gene: TRBV7-9; d_gene: -; j_gene: TRBJ1-2; abundance: -; CDR3aa: CASTPNPGDGYGYTF; CDR3nt: TGTGCCAGCACCCCGAATCCAGGGGACGGCTATGGCTACACCTTC
v_gene: TRBV6-5; d_gene: -; j_gene: TRBJ2-7; abundance: -; CDR3aa: CASSYPQTSNDYEQYF; CDR3nt: TGTGCCAGCAGTTACCCTCAGACTAGTAACGACTACGAGCAGTACTTC
v_gene: TRBV4-2; d_gene: TRBD2; j_gene: TRBJ2-1; abundance: -; CDR3aa: CASSLSGTSLDNEQFF; CDR3nt: TGTGCCAGCAGCCTCTCCGGGACTAGCCTCGACAATGAGCAGTTCTTC
v_gene: TRBV5-1; d_gene: TRBD1; j_gene: TRBJ1-2; abundance: -; CDR3aa: CASSLSQGGNYGYTF; CDR3nt: TGCGCCAGCAGCCTTAGCCAGGGGGGGAACTATGGCTACACCTTC
v_gene: TRBV25-1; d_gene: -; j_gene: TRBJ2-5; abundance: -; CDR3aa: CASSDFPGEETQYF; CDR3nt: TGTGCCAGCAGTGATTTCCCGGGGGAAGAGACCCAGTACTTC
v_gene: TRBV5-5; d_gene: TRBD1; j_gene: TRBJ2-1; abundance: -; CDR3aa: CASSFAPAGTGSGNEQFF; CDR3nt: TGTGCCAGCAGCTTCGCCCCCGCCGGGACAGGTTCCGGAAATGAGCAGTTCTTC
v_gene: TRBV6-5; d_gene: -; j_gene: TRBJ2-5; abundance: -; CDR3aa: CASSSWGPQETQYF; CDR3nt: TGTGCCAGCAGTTCGTGGGGCCCTCAAGAGACCCAGTACTTC
v_gene: TRBV18; d_gene: TRBD2; j_gene: TRBJ2-7; abundance: -; CDR3aa: CASSPGLAQTYEQYF; CDR3nt: TGTGCCAGCTCACCCGGACTAGCGCAGACCTACGAGCAGTACTTC
v_gene: TRBV5-1; d_gene: TRBD2; j_gene: TRBJ2-2; abundance: -; CDR3aa: CASSLAGGLAGGPDTGELFF; CDR3nt: TGCGCCAGCAGCTTGGCCGGGGGCCTAGCGGGGGGGCCCGACACCGGGGAGCTGTTTTTT
v_gene: TRBV28; d_gene: TRBD1; j_gene: TRBJ1-5; abundance: -; CDR3aa: CASSFGTGGRPQHF; CDR3nt: TGTGCCAGCAGTTTCGGGACAGGGGGCAGGCCCCAGCATTTT
v_gene: TRBV19; d_gene: -; j_gene: TRBJ2-1; abundance: few; CDR3aa: CASSSVWGEQFF; CDR3nt: TGTGCCAGTAGTAGTGTTTGGGGTGAGCAGTTCTTC
v_gene: TRBV19; d_gene: -; j_gene: TRBJ1-2; abundance: -; CDR3aa: CASSIGTDFYGYTF; CDR3nt: TGTGCCAGTAGTATAGGGACGGATTTTTATGGCTACACCTTC
v_gene: TRBV28; d_gene: TRBD1; j_gene: TRBJ1-1; abundance: -; CDR3aa: CASSPYEGAGGTEAFF; CDR3nt: TGTGCCAGCAGTCCGTATGAGGGGGCTGGGGGCACTGAAGCTTTCTTT
v_gene: TRBV7-3; d_gene: TRBD1; j_gene: TRBJ1-2; abundance: once; CDR3aa: CASSSGTGAYGYTF; CDR3nt: TGTGCCAGCAGCTCTGGGACAGGGGCCTATGGCTACACCTTC
v_gene: TRBV2; d_gene: -; j_gene: TRBJ1-2; abundance: once; CDR3aa: CARVGVTGQRNYGYTF; CDR3nt: TGTGCCAGAGTTGGGGTAACGGGGCAGCGAAACTATGGCTACACCTTC
v_gene: TRBV24-1; d_gene: -; j_gene: TRBJ1-5; abundance: -; CDR3aa: CAIQQGAQPQHF; CDR3nt: TGTGCCATTCAACAGGGAGCTCAGCCCCAGCATTTT
v_gene: TRBV6-5; d_gene: -; j_gene: TRBJ1-6; abundance: -; CDR3aa: CASSYASSYNSPLHF; CDR3nt: TGTGCCAGCAGTTACGCAAGCTCCTATAATTCACCCCTCCACTTT
v_gene: TRBV28; d_gene: -; j_gene: TRBJ1-2; abundance: -; CDR3aa: CASSSTGTLGYTF; CDR3nt: TGTGCCAGCAGCTCGACAGGAACTTTGGGCTACACCTTC
v_gene: TRBV2; d_gene: TRBD1; j_gene: TRBJ1-1; abundance: -; CDR3aa: CASSGQMMNTEAFF; CDR3nt: TGTGCCAGCTCGGGACAGATGATGAACACTGAAGCTTTCTTT
v_gene: TRBV2; d_gene: TRBD1; j_gene: TRBJ1-4; abundance: -; CDR3aa: CASVPGRGTGDEKLFF; CDR3nt: TGTGCCAGCGTCCCGGGGAGAGGGACAGGGGATGAAAAACTGTTTTTT
v_gene: TRBV7-9; d_gene: -; j_gene: TRBJ1-1; abundance: -; CDR3aa: CASSSRDTNTEAFF; CDR3nt: TGTGCCAGCAGCTCCCGAGACACGAACACTGAAGCTTTCTTT
v_gene: TRBV7-3; d_gene: -; j_gene: TRBJ2-7; abundance: -; CDR3aa: CASSLNREDEQYF; CDR3nt: TGTGCCAGCAGCTTAAACAGGGAGGACGAGCAGTACTTC
v_gene: TRBV27; d_gene: TRBD2; j_gene: TRBJ2-3; abundance: -; CDR3aa: CASKTSGGAEDTQYF; CDR3nt: TGTGCCAGCAAGACTAGCGGGGGGGCCGAAGATACGCAGTATTTT
v_gene: TRBV11-2; d_gene: TRBD1; j_gene: TRBJ1-6; abundance: -; CDR3aa: CASRTTPGQGADSPLHF; CDR3nt: TGTGCCAGCAGGACGACCCCGGGACAGGGGGCAGATTCACCCCTCCACTTT
v_gene: TRBV3-1/TRBV3-2; d_gene: -; j_gene: TRBJ2-1; abundance: -; CDR3aa: CASSQASGSPNEQFF; CDR3nt: TGTGCCAGCAGCCAAGCTTCCGGTTCCCCTAATGAGCAGTTCTTC
v_gene: TRBV4-1; d_gene: -; j_gene: TRBJ1-5; abundance: -; CDR3aa: CASSQDQGDNQPQHF; CDR3nt: TGCGCCAGCAGCCAAGATCAGGGAGACAATCAGCCCCAGCATTTT
v_gene: TRBV7-6; d_gene: -; j_gene: TRBJ2-1; abundance: -; CDR3aa: CASSLGNEDNEQFF; CDR3nt: TGTGCCAGCAGCCTCGGGAACGAAGACAATGAGCAGTTCTTC
v_gene: TRBV11-2; d_gene: -; j_gene: TRBJ2-4; abundance: -; CDR3aa: CASSSGFDWAKNIQYF; CDR3nt: TGTGCCAGCAGCTCGGGCTTCGACTGGGCCAAAAACATTCAGTACTTC
v_gene: TRBV20-1; d_gene: -; j_gene: TRBJ2-7; abundance: once; CDR3aa: CSASPRFREQYF; CDR3nt: TGCAGTGCTAGTCCCAGGTTCAGGGAGCAGTACTTC
v_gene: TRBV15; d_gene: TRBD1; j_gene: TRBJ2-5; abundance: -; CDR3aa: CATSMGQGATGLQETQYF; CDR3nt: TGTGCCACCAGCATGGGCCAGGGGGCGACAGGGTTGCAAGAGACCCAGTACTTC
v_gene: TRBV11-3; d_gene: -; j_gene: TRBJ2-2; abundance: -; CDR3aa: CASSADSRGFGELFF; CDR3nt: TGTGCCAGCAGCGCAGACTCCCGTGGGTTCGGGGAGCTGTTTTTT
v_gene: TRBV23-1; d_gene: -; j_gene: TRBJ1-1; abundance: -; CDR3aa: CASSHVNTEAFF; CDR3nt: TGCGCCAGCAGTCATGTGAACACTGAAGCTTTCTTT
v_gene: TRBV20-1; d_gene: -; j_gene: TRBJ2-7; abundance: -; CDR3aa: CSAREDNEQYF; CDR3nt: TGCAGTGCTAGAGAAGATAACGAGCAGTACTTC
v_gene: TRBV4-2; d_gene: TRBD1; j_gene: TRBJ1-2; abundance: -; CDR3aa: CASSQETDRNSYGYTF; CDR3nt: TGTGCCAGCAGCCAAGAGACGGACAGGAATTCCTATGGCTACACCTTC
v_gene: TRBV12-5; d_gene: -; j_gene: TRBJ2-3; abundance: -; CDR3aa: CASGLTTDTQYF; CDR3nt: TGTGCTAGTGGTTTGACCACAGATACGCAGTATTTT
v_gene: TRBV11-3; d_gene: -; j_gene: TRBJ2-2; abundance: few; CDR3aa: CASSLGFLTNTGELFF; CDR3nt: TGTGCCAGCAGCTTAGGCTTTTTAACTAACACCGGGGAGCTGTTTTTT
v_gene: TRBV3-1/TRBV3-2; d_gene: -; j_gene: TRBJ1-2; abundance: -; CDR3aa: CASSQGRGYTF; CDR3nt: TGTGCCAGCAGCCAAGGTAGAGGCTACACCTTC
v_gene: TRBV10-3; d_gene: TRBD2; j_gene: TRBJ2-3; abundance: -; CDR3aa: CAISEAGGFGDTQYF; CDR3nt: TGTGCCATCAGTGAAGCGGGAGGGTTCGGGGATACGCAGTATTTT
v_gene: TRBV3-1/TRBV3-2; d_gene: TRBD2; j_gene: TRBJ2-7; abundance: -; CDR3aa: CASSQDSLAGGLKFDEQYF; CDR3nt: TGTGCCAGCAGCCAAGATTCTCTAGCGGGGGGGCTAAAGTTTGACGAGCAGTACTTC
v_gene: TRBV7-8; d_gene: -; j_gene: TRBJ2-5; abundance: -; CDR3aa: CASSLRDLGKETQYF; CDR3nt: TGTGCCAGCAGCCTTAGGGATCTGGGAAAAGAGACCCAGTACTTC
v_gene: TRBV4-1; d_gene: TRBD1; j_gene: TRBJ2-6; abundance: -; CDR3aa: CASSHLMFGTGGPGANVLTF; CDR3nt: TGCGCCAGCAGCCACCTCATGTTCGGGACAGGGGGACCTGGGGCCAACGTCCTGACTTTC
v_gene: TRBV14; d_gene: TRBD2; j_gene: TRBJ2-1; abundance: -; CDR3aa: CASSQVRGRRNPYNEQFF; CDR3nt: TGTGCCAGCAGCCAAGTCCGCGGGAGAAGGAACCCCTACAATGAGCAGTTCTTC
v_gene: TRBV3-1/TRBV3-2; d_gene: TRBD1; j_gene: TRBJ1-6; abundance: few; CDR3aa: CASSQSTGYSNSPLHF; CDR3nt: TGTGCCAGCAGCCAATCGACAGGGTATTCAAATTCACCCCTCCACTTT
v_gene: TRBV5-1; d_gene: -; j_gene: TRBJ1-2; abundance: -; CDR3aa: CASSPRFEYGYTF; CDR3nt: TGCGCCAGCAGCCCCCGGTTTGAGTATGGCTACACCTTC